This TCR beta chain was found in a study of shared clonotypes between healthy human individuals. General study points: Compared with memory subsets, naive subsets generally had larger estimated richness.

The CDR3 consists of 16 residues. V dropped 2 bases and J dropped 3 bases, with 17 bases sitting between them. Replicate PCRs from sorted subsets contained approximately 200 ng DNA, which is some 30,000 T cell genomes. Repertoires were generated with immunoSEQ multiplex PCR, while TCRdb's copy carries only in-frame clones and drops some. The sample yields roughly 810,000 clones, roughly 96% seen once. Terminally differentiated effector memory CD45RA+ cells were left out of the naive CD8 fraction, which was CD45RO-negative and positively selected for CCR7. Turning to this clone: What it binds is not known.

The receptor comes from a man aged 25-40 years in good health. The chain employs TRBV23-1 and TRBJ2-7; no clear D. TRBV23-1 is an open reading frame whose function is uncertain. The sample taken for sequencing was naive CD8+ T cells sorted from blood. In DNA, the CDR3 is TGCGCCAGCAGTCAACCCGACGGCGGACCTCACTACGAGCAGTACTTC. As protein: CASSQPDGGPHYEQYF.